What follows describes a single T cell receptor (beta chain). These data come from a study of T cells after posttransplantation cyclophosphamide. The CDR3 contains 13 residues. CDR1 LNHDA and CDR2 SQIVND come from the germline V gene (reference sequence). J gave up 9 bases and V 6 bases, and 4 bases lay outside the gene matches. Data came from immunoSEQ multiplex PCR; TCRdb stores just in-frame clones and leaves some out. The sample holds about 40,000 clones, roughly 91% seen once. Busulfan-fludarabine conditioning, marrow transplant, and cyclophosphamide on days +3 and +4 were administered. The sequence derives from a male patient in his sixties who received an allogeneic stem cell transplant from a related donor and was CMV-positive. Part of the T cell pool may stem from the graft donor. The chain couples TRBV19 to TRBJ1-6, with 8 positions matching TRBD1. Here the sequenced sample was PBMCs, taken about 60 days after allogeneic stem cell transplant with posttransplant cyclophosphamide. DNA of the CDR3: TGTGCCAGTAGCCGACAGGGGACTTCACCCCTCCACTTT. Residues: CASSRQGTSPLHF.